This T cell receptor (beta chain) was captured in a study of blood T cells in healthy people across ages. The CDR3 runs 13 residues. Germline CDR1 is SNHLY and CDR2 is FYNNEI. A word on this clonotype: The antigen is not known. The junction and the germline gene differ at one end; a read error may be behind it.

The second PCR ran roughly 6 to 12 cycles with a sample-barcoded 5' primer and J-beta primers. From the 5' RACE reads, TCRdb called clonotypes with MiXCR, one entry per CDR3 protein. Of over 600,000 distinct CDR3 sequences listed, approximately 53% were seen once; the top ten hold roughly 24%. General observations from the study: The lack of PBMC sorting stopped any conclusive naive versus antigen-experienced comparison. Diversity was higher, and naive CD4+ cells more numerous, in long-lived donors than in aged donors.

This TCR came from a man aged 35 to 55 in good health. The sequenced material came from blood. The J gene is TRBJ2-1, the V gene TRBV2, with 9 positions matching TRBD1. CDR3 protein: CAGRTGVSNEQFF. The CDR3 region has the DNA TGTGCCGGCAGGACAGGGGTTTCCAATGAGCAGTTCTTC.